These T cell receptor beta chains were read from a single sample in a study of cytomegalovirus exposure and HLA in healthy donors. Using immunoSEQ multiplex PCR, the repertoire was profiled, and TCRdb retains in-frame clones only, with some absent. This sample yields some 160,000 clones, of which around 73% are seen a single time; under 5.5% belongs to the top ten. The sequenced material came from PBMCs. The receptor source for this set is a woman aged 18-29 years in good health and CMV-seropositive. CDR3s include the opening cysteine and the closing phenylalanine or tryptophan. A D gene is named only where the DNA matches it firmly. Not all rows give a size; the values are once, few, many and, for expanded clones, a class.

clone_size | j_call | cdr3_length | v_call | d_call | cdr3_nt | cdr3_aa
NA | TRBJ2-2 | 14 | TRBV6-6 | TRBD2 | TGTGCCAGCATCCCGGGGGGGGACACCGGGGAGCTGTTTTTT | CASIPGGDTGELFF
NA | TRBJ2-7 | 14 | TRBV4-1 | NA | TGCGCCAGCAGCCAAGCGACAGAGTCCTACGAGCAGTACTTC | CASSQATESYEQYF
NA | TRBJ2-1 | 15 | TRBV7-9 | TRBD2 | TGTGCCAGCAGTTTGACTAGCGGAGGGATAAATGAGCAGTTCTTC | CASSLTSGGINEQFF
NA | TRBJ2-5 | 15 | TRBV6-6 | TRBD1 | TGTGCCAGCAGTAAGGGACAGAACAACCAAGAGACCCAGTACTTC | CASSKGQNNQETQYF
NA | TRBJ1-1 | 13 | TRBV19 | NA | TGTGCCAGTAGTATAGTTGGGAGCACTGAAGCTTTCTTT | CASSIVGSTEAFF
NA | TRBJ1-2 | 18 | TRBV5-6 | NA | TGTGCCAGCAGCTTGGCCCACAGCGGTCGTGGAGTTAGCGGTGGCTACACCTTC | CASSLAHSGRGVSGGYTF
NA | TRBJ2-7 | 14 | TRBV18 | TRBD1 | TGTGCCAGCTCCCCGACAGGGGAGGTCTACGAGCAGTACTTC | CASSPTGEVYEQYF
NA | TRBJ2-1 | 14 | TRBV29-1 | NA | TGCAGCGTTGGCGGTAGAAGCTCCTACAATGAGCAGTTCTTC | CSVGGRSSYNEQFF
NA | TRBJ2-3 | 10 | TRBV29-1 | NA | TGCAGCGTCAGAGGCGATACGCAGTATTTT | CSVRGDTQYF
NA | TRBJ2-7 | 12 | TRBV11-3 | TRBD1 | TGTGCCAGCAGCTTAGGGGACAGGGAACAGCACTTC | CASSLGDREQHF
NA | TRBJ2-3 | 13 | TRBV7-2 | TRBD2 | TGTGCCTCTCTAGCGGGCCGCACAGATACGCAGTATTTT | CASLAGRTDTQYF
NA | TRBJ1-3 | 16 | TRBV19 | NA | TGTGCCAGTAGTATCCAGGGGATAGCTCCTGGAAACACCATATATTTT | CASSIQGIAPGNTIYF
NA | TRBJ2-7 | 18 | TRBV4-2 | TRBD1 | TGTGCCAGCAGCCAAGTTAGGGGACAGGGCGATAGCTCCTACGAGCAGTACTTC | CASSQVRGQGDSSYEQYF
NA | TRBJ1-1 | 12 | TRBV15 | NA | TGTGCCACCAGAGGCAGTGGGAGTGAAGCTTTCTTT | CATRGSGSEAFF
few | TRBJ1-6 | 16 | TRBV5-1 | NA | TGCGCCAGCAGCTTGGGTCGGAGCTCCATCAATTCACCCCTCCACTTT | CASSLGRSSINSPLHF
NA | TRBJ2-3 | 17 | TRBV9 | NA | TGTGCCAGCAGCGTAGACGTCGGGTTAAGAAGCACAGATACGCAGTATTTT | CASSVDVGLRSTDTQYF
NA | TRBJ2-2 | 15 | TRBV6-1 | NA | TGTGCCAGCAGCGCGGTCCCTGGAAACACCGGGGAGCTGTTTTTT | CASSAVPGNTGELFF
few | TRBJ2-5 | 14 | TRBV5-6 | TRBD2 | TGTGCCAGCAGTAACGGGGGGGCCAGGGAGACCCAGTACTTC | CASSNGGARETQYF
NA | TRBJ2-5 | 15 | TRBV29-1 | TRBD1 | TGCAGCGTCATCCCGGCGGACAGGGGTCAAGAGACCCAGTACTTC | CSVIPADRGQETQYF